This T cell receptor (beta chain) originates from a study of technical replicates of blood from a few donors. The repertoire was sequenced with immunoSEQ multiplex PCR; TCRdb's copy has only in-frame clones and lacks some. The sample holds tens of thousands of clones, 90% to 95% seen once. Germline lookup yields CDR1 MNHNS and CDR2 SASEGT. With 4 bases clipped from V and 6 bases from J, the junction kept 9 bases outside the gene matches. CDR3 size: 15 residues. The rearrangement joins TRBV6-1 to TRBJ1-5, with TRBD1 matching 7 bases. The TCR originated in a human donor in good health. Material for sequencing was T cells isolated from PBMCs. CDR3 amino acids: CASSAHRGSGQPQHF. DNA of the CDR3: TGTGCCAGCAGTGCCCACAGGGGATCGGGTCAGCCCCAGCATTTT.